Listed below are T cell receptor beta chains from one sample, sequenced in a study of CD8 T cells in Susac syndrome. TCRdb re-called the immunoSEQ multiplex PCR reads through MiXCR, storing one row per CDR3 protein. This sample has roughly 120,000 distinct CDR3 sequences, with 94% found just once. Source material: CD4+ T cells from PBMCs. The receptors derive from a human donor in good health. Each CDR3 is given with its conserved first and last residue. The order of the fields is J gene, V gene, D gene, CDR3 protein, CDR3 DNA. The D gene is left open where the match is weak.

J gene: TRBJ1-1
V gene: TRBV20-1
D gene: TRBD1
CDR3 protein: CSAEKGQDTEAFF
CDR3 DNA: TGCAGTGCTGAGAAAGGACAGGACACTGAAGCTTTCTTT

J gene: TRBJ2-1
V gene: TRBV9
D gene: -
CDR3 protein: CASGQQFF
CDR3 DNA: TGTGCCAGCGGCCAGCAGTTCTTC

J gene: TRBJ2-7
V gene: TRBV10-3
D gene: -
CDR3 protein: CAISKGYEQYF
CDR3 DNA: TGTGCCATCTCCAAGGGCTACGAGCAGTACTTC

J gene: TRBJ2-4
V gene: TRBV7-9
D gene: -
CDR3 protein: CASSFSPAKNIQYF
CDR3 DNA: TGTGCCAGCAGCTTTTCCCCAGCCAAAAACATTCAGTACTTC

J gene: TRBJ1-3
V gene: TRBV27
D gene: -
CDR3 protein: CASRHGADSGNTIYF
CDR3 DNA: TGTGCCAGCAGACACGGGGCCGACTCTGGAAACACCATATATTTT

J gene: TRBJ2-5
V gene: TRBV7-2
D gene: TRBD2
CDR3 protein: CASSPYGTTGQETQYF
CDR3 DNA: TGTGCCAGCAGCCCGTACGGGACTACAGGACAAGAGACCCAGTACTTC

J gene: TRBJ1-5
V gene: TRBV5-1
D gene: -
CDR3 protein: CASSALGNSNQPQHF
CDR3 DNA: TGCGCCAGCAGCGCACTGGGTAATAGCAATCAGCCCCAGCATTTT

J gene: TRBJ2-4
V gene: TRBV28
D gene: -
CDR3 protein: CASSLPVAKNIQYF
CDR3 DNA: TGTGCCAGCAGTTTACCGGTAGCCAAAAACATTCAGTACTTC

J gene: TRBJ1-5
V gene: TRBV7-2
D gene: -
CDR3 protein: CASSLAWGPGQPQHF
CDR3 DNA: TGTGCCAGCAGCTTAGCTTGGGGACCCGGTCAGCCCCAGCATTTT

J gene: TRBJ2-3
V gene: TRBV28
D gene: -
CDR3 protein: CASSSNNRASTDTQYF
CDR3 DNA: TGTGCCAGCTCGTCCAACAACAGGGCTAGCACAGATACGCAGTATTTT

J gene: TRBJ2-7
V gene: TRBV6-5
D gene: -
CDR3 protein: CASTQTRSRLEQYF
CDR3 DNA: TGTGCCAGCACCCAGACTAGATCTCGGCTCGAGCAGTACTTC

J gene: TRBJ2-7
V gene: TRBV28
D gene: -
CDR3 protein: CASMDRPIHEQYF
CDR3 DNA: TGTGCCAGCATGGACAGACCCATTCACGAGCAGTACTTC

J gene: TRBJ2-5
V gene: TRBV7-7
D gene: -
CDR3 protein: CASSLQGQQETQYF
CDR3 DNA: TGTGCTAGCAGCTTACAAGGACAGCAAGAGACCCAGTACTTC

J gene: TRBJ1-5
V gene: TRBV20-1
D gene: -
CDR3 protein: CSAGGHGSQPQHF
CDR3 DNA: TGCAGTGCTGGGGGGCACGGTAGCCAGCCCCAGCATTTT

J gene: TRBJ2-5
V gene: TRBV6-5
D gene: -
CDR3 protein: CASSSRTRSQETQYF
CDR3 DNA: TGTGCCAGCAGTTCCCGTACTAGATCTCAAGAGACCCAGTACTTC

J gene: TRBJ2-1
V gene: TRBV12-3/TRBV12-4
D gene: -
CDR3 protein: CASSLQSFNNEQFF
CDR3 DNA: TGTGCCAGCAGTTTACAGAGTTTTAACAATGAGCAGTTCTTC